The 20 T cell receptor beta chains presented below share a single source sample, sequenced in a study of CD8+ T cells in alopecia areata. Extraction and reverse transcription of RNA yielded cDNA as the sequencing template. Sequencing used immunoSEQ multiplex PCR; TCRdb keeps in-frame clones, though not all of them. The data hold some 20,000 clones, with 60% to 70% observed a single time. CD4+ cells belonging to roughly 5 patients, who were in the biomarker study, were further sorted into CD25+CD127- cells. The specimen sequenced was CD4+ Tregs sorted from blood. These receptors all come from a human donor with alopecia areata.

V and J are TRBV28 and TRBJ1-2; maybe TRBD1 (5 bases). Between the trimmed V and J ends, which lost 6 bases and 4 bases, there was a span of 15 bases. This CDR3 is 14 amino acids long. Germline CDR1 and CDR2: MDHEN and SYDVKM. The CDR3 is CASSPDSTVYGYTF. CDR3 in DNA: TGTGCCAGCAGCCCTGACAGCACAGTCTATGGCTACACCTTC.

The chain uses TRBV18 and TRBJ2-5, with 7 bases lining up with TRBD1. The CDR3 is made up of 21 amino acids. The junction had 24 bases not matched to a gene; V was cut back by 4 bases and J by 1 base. CDR1 and CDR2 from the germline V gene are KGHSH and LQKENI. CDR3 sequence: CASSQSTGNQLRAKGQETQYF. The CDR3 DNA reads as TGTGCCAGCTCACAATCGACAGGGAATCAGTTGCGGGCCAAAGGCCAAGAGACCCAGTACTTC.

This chain joins TRBV5-1 and TRBJ2-5; no firm D call. Germline V gives CDR1 SGHRS, CDR2 YFSETQ. The CDR3 loop spans 13 amino acids. Trimming took off 4 bases at V and 1 base at J, with 8 bases between the two ends. The CDR3 spells CASSLHRQETQYF. The CDR3, as DNA: TGCGCCAGCAGCCTCCATCGCCAAGAGACCCAGTACTTC.

The V call is TRBV6-6, the J call TRBJ1-2; D remains ambiguous. The CDR3 extends over 14 amino acids. V lost 0 bases and J 8 bases, leaving 13 bases between the germline ends. Looked up from germline, CDR1 is MNHNY and CDR2 is SVGAGI (reference sequence). This CDR3 is CASSYSPSRGGYTF. CDR3 DNA sequence: TGTGCCAGCAGTTACTCTCCGTCGCGCGGGGGCTACACCTTC.

The chain uses TRBV28 and TRBJ2-5; D gene ambiguous. V was shortened by 5 bases and J by 1 base, with 14 bases between the two germline ends. Germline loops: CDR1 MDHEN, CDR2 SYDVKM. The CDR3 runs 15 residues. The CDR3 is CASSPVRTGQETQYF. The DNA of the CDR3 is TGTGCCAGCAGTCCGGTCCGCACGGGCCAAGAGACCCAGTACTTC.

The V gene is TRBV28, the J gene TRBJ1-5; D gene ambiguous. Germline-derived CDR1 and CDR2 are MDHEN and SYDVKM. This CDR3 comprises 14 residues. Trimming pared 4 bases from V and 4 bases from J, leaving 11 bases between. The CDR3 nucleotides read TGTGCCAGCAGTTCCGGGAATAAAAATCAGCCCCAGCATTTT. This sequence encodes CASSSGNKNQPQHF.

The rearrangement joins TRBV6-6 to TRBJ1-6; no firm D call. CDR3 length: 13 residues. With 6 bases removed from V and 10 bases from J, the gap between germline ends came to 13 bases. Germline V CDR1 and CDR2: MNHNY, SVGAGI (reference sequence). CDR3 sequence reads: CASSEPSPSPLHF. In DNA form, the CDR3 reads TGTGCCAGCAGCGAGCCTTCCCCCTCACCCCTCCACTTT.

The chain uses TRBV2 and TRBJ1-2; 10 bases match TRBD1. The CDR3 runs 16 residues. The germline CDR1 and CDR2 sequences are SNHLY and FYNNEI. The junction had 13 bases not matched to a gene; V was cut back by 8 bases and J by 4 bases. This chain's CDR3 is CASGGAGTGDFYGYTF. CDR3 DNA sequence: TGTGCCAGCGGAGGGGCCGGGACAGGGGATTTCTATGGCTACACCTTC.

The V and J genes are TRBV4-2 and TRBJ2-3; 10 bases match TRBD2. Germline values: CDR1 LGHNA, CDR2 YNFKEQ. This CDR3 is 16 amino acids long. J lost 7 bases, V lost 3 bases, and 10 bases had no gene match. In DNA form, the CDR3 reads TGTGCCAGCAGCCAGACCGGAGCGGGGGGGCGGAATACGCAGTATTTT. Its protein is CASSQTGAGGRNTQYF.

This chain connects TRBV19 to TRBJ2-1; D is unclear. The CDR3 has 20 amino acids. With 6 bases removed from V and 0 bases from J, the gap between germline ends came to 27 bases. The germline CDR1 and CDR2 sequences are LNHDA and SQIVND (reference sequence). Here the CDR3 reads CASSTLLLLDLSRSYNEQFF. The CDR3 region has the DNA TGTGCCAGTAGCACACTCCTACTATTGGACCTCTCGCGCTCCTACAATGAGCAGTTCTTC.

V is TRBV28 and J is TRBJ2-7, with D unclear. This CDR3 has 14 residues. The V gene's germline CDR1 is MDHEN and CDR2 SYDVKM. V dropped 7 bases and J dropped 0 bases, with 13 bases sitting between them. The DNA of the CDR3 is TGTGCCAGCAACGACGGATGGGGCTCCTACGAGCAGTACTTC. It specifies CASNDGWGSYEQYF.

This clone is a singleton in its sample. The J gene is TRBJ1-1, the V gene TRBV5-4, with D maybe TRBD1 (5 bases). The CDR3 length is 12 residues. V was shortened by 1 base and J by 10 bases, with 11 bases between the two germline ends. Germline values: CDR1 SGHNT, CDR2 YYREEE (reference sequence). The CDR3 is CASSLLGERAFF. The CDR3 region has the DNA TGTGCCAGCAGCTTGCTGGGGGAGAGAGCTTTCTTT.

The gene calls are TRBV25-1 and TRBJ1-1, with 9 bases matching TRBD1. Germline V CDR1 and CDR2: MGHDK, SYGVNS. V shed 3 bases and J 10 bases; nucleotides not matched to a gene: 3. The length of the CDR3 is 12 residues. The CDR3 loop is CASSDWTGAAFF. CDR3 DNA: TGTGCCAGCAGTGATTGGACAGGGGCAGCTTTCTTT.

V usage is TRBV27 and J usage is TRBJ2-7, with 12 bases that match TRBD1. The germline gives CDR1 MNHEY, CDR2 SMNVEV (reference sequence). Unmatched junction bases numbered 9, after V lost 6 bases and J lost 6 bases. The CDR3 length is 15 residues. The DNA for the CDR3 is TGTGCCAGCAGACTAGACCGGGACAGGGGGCCCGAGCAGTACTTC. Its protein is CASRLDRDRGPEQYF.

This chain links TRBV6-1 with TRBJ1-6; 7 bases align to TRBD1. Germline V gene sequence: CDR1 MNHNS, CDR2 SASEGT. Trimming at V came to 6 bases and at J to 9 bases, leaving 11 bases not matched to a gene. The CDR3 is 15 residues long. The CDR3 sequence is CASRSRQGEGSPLHF. The DNA of the CDR3 is TGTGCCAGCAGATCCAGACAGGGAGAAGGTTCACCCCTCCACTTT.

This clone was observed once. The V and J genes are TRBV7-8 and TRBJ1-3, with 10 bases that match TRBD1. The CDR3 has 15 amino acids. Germline trimming cut 5 bases from V and 8 bases from J; bases unmatched to any gene: 9. CDR1 is SGHVS, CDR2 FQNEAQ, per germline. The chain's CDR3 is CASSLRTGGGDTIYF. In DNA, the CDR3 is TGTGCCAGCAGCCTCCGGACAGGGGGTGGTGACACCATATATTTT.

V is TRBV10-3 and J is TRBJ1-4, with no clear D. The ends were cut back, 11 bases at V and 5 bases at J, with 12 bases in the middle. This CDR3 region has 12 residues. The germline V gene has CDR1 ENHRY and CDR2 SYGVKD. As DNA, the CDR3 is TGTGCCGTTTCCCCCGGCAATGAAAAACTGTTTTTT. Translating gives CAVSPGNEKLFF.

The V call is TRBV7-2, the J call TRBJ2-3; no reliable D call. Between the trimmed V and J ends, which lost 3 bases and 2 bases, there was a span of 9 bases. CDR1 and CDR2 from the germline V gene are SGHTA and FQGNSA. The CDR3 extends over 14 amino acids. The CDR3 loop is CASSFNDFTDTQYF. As DNA, the CDR3 is TGTGCCAGCAGCTTTAATGACTTCACAGATACGCAGTATTTT.

The chain joins TRBV27 to TRBJ2-2; D not certain. Germline-derived CDR1 and CDR2 are MNHEY and SMNVEV (reference sequence). Trimming pared 3 bases from V and 2 bases from J, leaving 13 bases between. The CDR3 has 16 amino acids. The CDR3 is CASSFTAQANTGELFF. In DNA, the CDR3 is TGTGCCAGCAGTTTCACAGCCCAGGCCAACACCGGGGAGCTGTTTTTT.

The CDR3 protein is CASSYSAGVGTEAFF. The DNA of the CDR3 is TGTGCCAGCAGTTACTCAGCCGGGGTTGGGACTGAAGCTTTCTTT. The chain uses TRBV6-5 and TRBJ1-1; D gene uncertain. Trimming removed 0 bases from V and 5 bases from J, with 13 bases in between. Germline CDR1 MNHEY, CDR2 SVGAGI. This CDR3 is 15 amino acids long.